One and the same sample provided the 13 T cell receptor beta chains below, sequenced in a study of blood T cell repertoires in COVID-19. TCRdb's table, derived via immunoSEQ multiplex PCR, lists solely in-frame clones and lacks some. The sample yields some 270,000 clones, around 85% seen once. Sequenced material: peripheral blood. The source is a woman between 65 and 79 years old with acute or convalescent COVID-19.

The chain couples TRBV19 to TRBJ1-2; tentatively, D is TRBD1 (6 bases). The CDR3 spans 15 residues. Per the germline V gene, CDR1 is LNHDA and CDR2 is SQIVND (reference sequence). Trimming left V 8 bases short and J 3 bases short, with 19 bases between. The CDR3 coding sequence is TGTGCCAGTTCCGACCGTAGGGAGGGGGACTATGGCTACACCTTC. Residues: CASSDRREGDYGYTF. Drawing the rest from reference TRBV19 and TRBJ1-2, the complete variable domain is DGGITQSPKYLFRKEGQNVTLSCEQNLNHDAMYWYRQDPGQGLRLIYYSQIVNDFQKGDIAEGYSVSREKKESFPLTVTSAQKNPTAFYLCASSDRREGDYGYTFGSGTRLTVV.

The CDR3 here is CASRSHRRGRGLPDTQYF. DNA of the CDR3: TGTGCCAGCAGGTCACACCGCCGGGGGCGGGGGTTGCCAGATACGCAGTATTTT. J is TRBJ2-3 and V is TRBV7-9, with a possible D match to TRBD2 (7 bases). V dropped 6 bases and J dropped 4 bases, with 26 bases sitting between them. The CDR3 contains 18 residues. CDR1 and CDR2 (germline): SEHNR, FQNEAQ (reference sequence).

The chain recombines TRBV2 with TRBJ1-5, with D possibly being TRBD1 (6 bases). The CDR3 is 13 residues long. V lost 7 bases to trimming and J lost 8 bases, with 15 bases between them. Germline loops: CDR1 SNHLY, CDR2 FYNNEI. Here the CDR3 reads CASIRGRGEPQHF. CDR3 nucleotide sequence: TGTGCCAGCATTAGGGGCAGGGGAGAGCCCCAGCATTTT. The entire variable domain, with the rest obtained from reference TRBV2 and TRBJ1-5, is as follows: EPEVTQTPSHQVTQMGQEVILRCVPISNHLYFYWYRQILGQKVEFLVSFYNNEISEKSEIFDDQFSVERPDGSNFTLKIRSTKLEDSAMYFCASIRGRGEPQHFGDGTRLSIL.

The chain combines TRBV2 with TRBJ2-1, with a possible D match to TRBD1 (6 bases). Germline V gene data show CDR1 as SNHLY and CDR2 as FYNNEI. The CDR3 has 14 amino acids. V was shortened by 4 bases and J by 7 bases, with 14 bases between the two germline ends. CDR3 nucleotides: TGTGCCAGCAGTGCGGTCAGGGGAAGAAATGAGCAGTTCTTC. Protein product: CASSAVRGRNEQFF. The entire variable domain, with the rest obtained from reference TRBV2 and TRBJ2-1, is as follows: EPEVTQTPSHQVTQMGQEVILRCVPISNHLYFYWYRQILGQKVEFLVSFYNNEISEKSEIFDDQFSVERPDGSNFTLKIRSTKLEDSAMYFCASSAVRGRNEQFFGPGTRLTVL.

Remarks on this clone: The same CDR3 arises from other DNA sequences in this sample as well. J is TRBJ1-1 and V is TRBV30; 9 bases line up with TRBD1. Germline CDR1 GTSNPN, CDR2 SVGIG (reference sequence). There are 13 residues in the CDR3. Trimming cost V 5 bases and J 2 bases; bases outside gene matches: 3. In DNA form, the CDR3 reads TGTGCCTGGGGGGGACAGGGAAACACTGAAGCTTTCTTT. Its protein is CAWGGQGNTEAFF.

This chain connects TRBV18 to TRBJ1-2; TRBD1 matches 9 bases. CDR1 KGHSH and CDR2 LQKENI come from the germline V gene. V was pared by 6 bases and J by 2 bases, with 7 bases of the junction left unmatched. This CDR3 comprises 15 residues. CDR3: CASSRAGQGNYGYTF. In DNA form, the CDR3 reads TGTGCCAGCTCCCGAGCCGGACAGGGGAACTATGGCTACACCTTC.

This chain connects TRBV5-1 to TRBJ2-7, with 9 bases lining up with TRBD1. Germline-derived CDR1 and CDR2 are SGHRS and YFSETQ. V shed 4 bases and J 6 bases; nucleotides not matched to a gene: 11. The CDR3 totals 15 residues. DNA for the CDR3: TGCGCCAGCAGCGCCAACCCGGGACAGGGAGGCGAGCAGTACTTC. This gives the protein CASSANPGQGGEQYF.

For the CDR3, the DNA is TGTGCCAGCAGACCTACTCTCTACGGGGAGCTGTTTTTT. Its translation is CASRPTLYGELFF. The chain carries TRBV6-5 and TRBJ2-2; D gene unclear. The germline V gene encodes CDR1 MNHEY and CDR2 SVGAGI. CDR3 length: 13 residues. Trimming left V 6 bases short and J 7 bases short, with 12 bases between.

The chain couples TRBV11-2 to TRBJ2-7, with D possibly being TRBD1 (7 bases). The CDR3 is made up of 15 amino acids. Germline lookup yields CDR1 SGHAT and CDR2 FQNNGV. The V end was cut by 5 bases, the J end by 3 bases, with 17 bases between. CDR3 sequence reads: CASSRRQGGGYEQYF. Here the CDR3 DNA reads TGTGCCAGCAGCCGTCGACAGGGAGGTGGCTACGAGCAGTACTTC.

The chain joins TRBV5-1 to TRBJ2-7; 8 nucleotides align to TRBD2. Trimming cost V 0 bases and J 4 bases; bases outside gene matches: 9. Germline V gives CDR1 SGHRS, CDR2 YFSETQ. The CDR3 runs 16 residues. As DNA, the CDR3 is TGCGCCAGCAGCTTGGGGTCGCGGACTAGCCGGTACGAGCAGTACTTC. This gives the protein CASSLGSRTSRYEQYF.

The DNA for the CDR3 is TGCGCCAGCAGCTTGGCCAGGGATGGATGGACAGATACGCAGTATTTT. Encoded protein: CASSLARDGWTDTQYF. This rearrangement joins TRBV5-1 to TRBJ2-3; maybe TRBD1 (5 bases). CDR1 is SGHRS and CDR2 is YFSETQ in the germline V gene. Trimming removed 0 bases at V and 3 bases at J, with 14 bases between. The CDR3 loop spans 16 amino acids.

The chain carries TRBV7-8 and TRBJ1-1, with 7 positions matching TRBD1. Germline V lookup: CDR1 SGHVS, CDR2 FQNEAQ. The CDR3 consists of 15 residues. Trimming took 5 bases from V and 4 from J; bases not matched to a gene: 10. CDR3 in amino acids: CASSTQQGLSTEAFF. CDR3 DNA: TGTGCCAGCAGCACCCAACAGGGGTTGAGCACTGAAGCTTTCTTT.

This chain uses TRBV7-2 with TRBJ2-3; 14 nucleotides align to TRBD2. This CDR3 has 18 residues. Germline V CDR1 and CDR2: SGHTA, FQGNSA. The trim removed 2 bases at V and 1 base at J, leaving 5 bases unmatched. The CDR3 DNA is TGTGCCAGCAGCTTATTAAGACTAGCGGGGGGGCGCACAGATACGCAGTATTTT. Its translation: CASSLLRLAGGRTDTQYF.